This T cell receptor beta chain is drawn from a study of blood T cells in healthy people across ages. Findings and caveats of the study: A greater number of naive CD4+ cells and higher diversity distinguished long-lived donors from aged donors.

This CDR3 spans 18 amino acids. V was pared by 3 bases and J by 5 bases, with 18 bases of the junction left unmatched. Germline values: CDR1 MDHEN, CDR2 SYDVKM. About 9.9 milliliters of peripheral blood were drawn from each donor. This clonotype was counted only a few times. The target antigen is unknown. Primers used in a second PCR of roughly 7 to 11 cycles were a sample-barcoded 5' primer and a J-beta primer mix. TCRdb processed the 5' RACE reads anew with MiXCR; each CDR3 protein has one entry. Of under 2,000,000 distinct CDR3 sequences detected, about 50% appear once; the ten largest clones hold approximately 2.1%.

V and J are TRBV28 and TRBJ1-2, with 7 bases matching TRBD1. This sequence originates from a middle-aged woman in good health. Sequences were obtained from blood. CDR3 protein: CASSFQGGTGRRFYGYTF. For the CDR3, the DNA is TGTGCCAGCAGTTTCCAGGGGGGCACGGGGCGGAGATTTTATGGCTACACCTTC.